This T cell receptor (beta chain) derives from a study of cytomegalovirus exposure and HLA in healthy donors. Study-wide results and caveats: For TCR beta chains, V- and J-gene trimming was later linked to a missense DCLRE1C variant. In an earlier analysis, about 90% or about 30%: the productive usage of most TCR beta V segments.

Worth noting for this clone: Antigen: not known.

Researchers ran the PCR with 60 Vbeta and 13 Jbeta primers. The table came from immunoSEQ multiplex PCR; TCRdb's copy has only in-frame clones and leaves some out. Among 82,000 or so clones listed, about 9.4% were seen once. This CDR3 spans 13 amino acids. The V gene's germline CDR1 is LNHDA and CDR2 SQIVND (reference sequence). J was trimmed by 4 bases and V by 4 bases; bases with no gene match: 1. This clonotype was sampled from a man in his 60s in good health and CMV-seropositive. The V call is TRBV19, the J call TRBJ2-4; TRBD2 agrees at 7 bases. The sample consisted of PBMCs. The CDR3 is CASSSSGKNIQYF. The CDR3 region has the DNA TGTGCCAGTAGTAGTAGCGGGAAAAACATTCAGTACTTC.